These 11 T cell receptor beta chains originate from one sample sequenced in a study of T cell changes during pregnancy in multiple sclerosis. Only in-frame clones appear in the TCRdb table, and some are missing; sequencing was by immunoSEQ multiplex PCR. The sample has roughly 40,000 clones, more than 85% seen once. The source material was CD4+ T cells from peripheral blood mononuclear cells, sampled in the second trimester of pregnancy. These receptors all stem from a female donor in good health, enrolled as a control in a pregnancy study.

The rearrangement uses TRBV14 and TRBJ2-5, with D perhaps matching TRBD1 (6 bases). Germline V lookup: CDR1 SGHDN, CDR2 FVKESK. The CDR3 runs 18 residues. V dropped 4 bases and J dropped 4 bases, with 25 bases sitting between them. The CDR3 sequence: CASSPLQGRGEWTETQYF. CDR3 DNA: TGTGCCAGCAGCCCCCTACAGGGAAGGGGCGAATGGACAGAGACCCAGTACTTC.

The chain combines TRBV29-1 with TRBJ1-1; TRBD1 agrees at 7 bases. Germline CDR1 and CDR2: SQVTM and ANQGSEA. This CDR3 spans 15 amino acids. With V trimmed by 6 bases and J by 1 base, 11 bases remained unmatched. The CDR3 DNA follows: TGCAGCGTCGACATTGCAGGGGGAGCGAACACTGAAGCTTTCTTT. Residues: CSVDIAGGANTEAFF.

V usage is TRBV4-3 and J usage is TRBJ1-5, with D uncertain. The CDR3 covers 16 residues. V lost 0 bases, J lost 3 bases, and 12 bases lay in between. The germline V gene has CDR1 LGHNA and CDR2 YSLEER. The CDR3 is CASSQDASLVNQPQHF. The CDR3 DNA sequence: TGCGCCAGCAGCCAAGATGCCAGCCTAGTCAATCAGCCCCAGCATTTT.

The V and J genes are TRBV10-1 and TRBJ2-1; 7 bases are a match to TRBD1. The germline gives CDR1 WNHNN, CDR2 SYGVQD (reference sequence). The CDR3 has 15 residues. V gave up 7 bases and J gave up 0 bases; unmatched junction bases: 6. CDR3 nucleotide sequence: TGCGCCAGCATGAGGGACAGCAGCTCCTACAATGAGCAGTTCTTC. Its translation is CASMRDSSSYNEQFF.

A single count supports this clone. CDR3: CASSLRTGRNTGELFF. For the CDR3, the DNA is TGTGCCAGTAGTCTACGGACAGGGAGGAACACCGGGGAGCTGTTTTTT. The chain is built from TRBV19 and TRBJ2-2, with TRBD1 matching 8 bases. The CDR3 is made up of 16 amino acids. Germline CDR1 is LNHDA and CDR2 is SQIVND (reference sequence). J gave up 1 base and V 5 bases, and 6 bases lay outside the gene matches.

The V call is TRBV7-3, the J call TRBJ2-4, with TRBD1 matching over 8 bases. CDR3 length: 16 residues. Per the germline V gene, CDR1 is SGHTA and CDR2 is FQGTGA. V shed 4 bases and J 0 bases; nucleotides not matched to a gene: 5. The CDR3 coding sequence is TGTGCCAGCAGCTCGAGACAGGGGCTAGCCAAAAACATTCAGTACTTC. Amino acid sequence: CASSSRQGLAKNIQYF. The full variable domain, completed using reference TRBV7-3 and TRBJ2-4, is GAGVSQTPSNKVTEKGKYVELRCDPISGHTALYWYRQSLGQGPEFLIYFQGTGAADDSGLPNDRFFAVRPEGSVSTLKIQRTERGDSAVYLCASSSRQGLAKNIQYFGAGTRLSVL.

V gene TRBV6-5 combines with J gene TRBJ2-2; 7 nucleotides line up with TRBD1. This CDR3 comprises 15 residues. Germline-derived CDR1 and CDR2 are MNHEY and SVGAGI. The trim removed 4 bases at V and 0 bases at J, leaving 2 bases unmatched. The CDR3 reads CASSWDSANTGELFF. The CDR3 DNA is TGTGCCAGCAGTTGGGACAGTGCGAACACCGGGGAGCTGTTTTTT.

The chain recombines TRBV7-2 with TRBJ2-2; unclear D gene. CDR3 length: 15 amino acids. The V gene's germline CDR1 is SGHTA and CDR2 FQGNSA. V lost 2 bases to trimming and J lost 0 bases, with 7 bases between them. The CDR3 DNA reads TGTGCCAGCAGCTTACGTGTTTCGAACACCGGGGAGCTGTTTTTT. Its protein product is CASSLRVSNTGELFF.

The V gene is TRBV28, the J gene TRBJ2-1; no definite D call. Trimming stripped 3 bases from V and 6 bases from J, with 6 bases between. The CDR3 contains 12 residues. The germline V gene encodes CDR1 MDHEN and CDR2 SYDVKM. CDR3 DNA sequence: TGTGCCAGCAGTTTGATAGCCAATGAGCAGTTCTTC. It specifies CASSLIANEQFF.

The J gene is TRBJ2-3, the V gene TRBV2, with 8 positions matching TRBD2. CDR1 SNHLY and CDR2 FYNNEI come from the germline V gene. V lost 4 bases to trimming and J lost 4 bases; unmatched junction nucleotides: 7. The CDR3 length is 15 residues. The CDR3 sequence is CASSVTGGPPDTQYF. The CDR3 coding sequence is TGTGCCAGCAGTGTAACGGGGGGGCCACCAGATACGCAGTATTTT.

V and J are TRBV5-6 and TRBJ2-1, with D maybe TRBD2 (5 bases). Trimming removed 2 bases at V and 0 bases at J, with 9 bases between. The CDR3 length is 15 residues. Germline CDR1 SGHDT, CDR2 YYEEEE. The CDR3 nucleotides read TGTGCCAGCAGCTTTTGGGGAGTCTCCTACAATGAGCAGTTCTTC. Amino acids: CASSFWGVSYNEQFF.